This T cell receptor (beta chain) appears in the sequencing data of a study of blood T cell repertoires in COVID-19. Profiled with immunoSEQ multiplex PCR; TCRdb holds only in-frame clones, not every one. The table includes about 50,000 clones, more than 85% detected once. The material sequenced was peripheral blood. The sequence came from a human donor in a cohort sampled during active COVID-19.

The CDR3 here is CASSYSIKAEEAFF. CDR3 DNA sequence: TGTGCCAGCAGTTACTCGATAAAGGCGGAAGAAGCTTTCTTT. V usage is TRBV6-5 and J usage is TRBJ1-1; D is undetermined. The CDR3 extends over 14 amino acids. From germline, CDR1 is MNHEY and CDR2 SVGAGI. The germline V and J ends were trimmed by 0 bases and 8 bases, with 13 bases remaining between them.